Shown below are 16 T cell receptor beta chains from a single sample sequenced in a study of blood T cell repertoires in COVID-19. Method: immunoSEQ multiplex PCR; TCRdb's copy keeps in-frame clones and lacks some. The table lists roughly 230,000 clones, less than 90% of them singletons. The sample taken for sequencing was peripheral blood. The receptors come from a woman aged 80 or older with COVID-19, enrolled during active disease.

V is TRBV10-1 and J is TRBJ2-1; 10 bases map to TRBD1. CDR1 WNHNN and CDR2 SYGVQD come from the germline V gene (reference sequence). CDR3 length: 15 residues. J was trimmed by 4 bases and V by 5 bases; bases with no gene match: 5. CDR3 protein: CASSLDRGAYNEQFF. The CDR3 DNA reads TGCGCCAGCAGTTTGGACAGGGGGGCGTACAATGAGCAGTTCTTC.

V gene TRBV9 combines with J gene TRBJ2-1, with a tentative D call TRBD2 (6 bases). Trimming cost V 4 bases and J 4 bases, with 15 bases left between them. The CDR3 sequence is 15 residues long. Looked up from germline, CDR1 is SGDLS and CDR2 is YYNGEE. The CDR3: CASSPAAGTYNEQFF. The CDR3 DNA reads TGTGCCAGCAGCCCCGCTGCGGGGACGTACAATGAGCAGTTCTTC.

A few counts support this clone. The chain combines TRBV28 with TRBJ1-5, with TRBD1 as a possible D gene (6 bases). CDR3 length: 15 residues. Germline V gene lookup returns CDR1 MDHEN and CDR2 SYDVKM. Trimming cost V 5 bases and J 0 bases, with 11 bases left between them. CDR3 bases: TGTGCCAGCAGTCCCGCAGGGGATAGCAATCAGCCCCAGCATTTT. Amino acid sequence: CASSPAGDSNQPQHF.

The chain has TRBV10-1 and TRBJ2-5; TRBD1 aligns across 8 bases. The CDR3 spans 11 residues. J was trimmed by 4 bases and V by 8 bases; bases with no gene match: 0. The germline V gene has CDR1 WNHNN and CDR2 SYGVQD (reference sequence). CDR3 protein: CASGTGETQYF. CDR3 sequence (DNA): TGCGCCAGCGGGACAGGAGAGACCCAGTACTTC.

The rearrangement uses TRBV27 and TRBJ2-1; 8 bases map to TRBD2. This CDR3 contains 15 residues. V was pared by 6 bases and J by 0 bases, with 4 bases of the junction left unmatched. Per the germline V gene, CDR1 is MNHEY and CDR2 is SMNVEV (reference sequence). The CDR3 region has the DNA TGTGCCAGCAGCCCCGGGACTAGCTCCTACAATGAGCAGTTCTTC. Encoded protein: CASSPGTSSYNEQFF.

Here the CDR3 reads CASSLLVGGADTYEQYF. The CDR3 nucleotides are TGTGCCAGCAGTTTACTCGTTGGGGGCGCCGACACCTACGAGCAGTACTTC. The rearrangement uses TRBV28 and TRBJ2-7; possibly TRBD1 for D (6 bases). This CDR3 comprises 17 residues. Trimming left V 2 bases short and J 2 bases short, with 19 bases between. In germline, CDR1 is MDHEN, CDR2 SYDVKM.

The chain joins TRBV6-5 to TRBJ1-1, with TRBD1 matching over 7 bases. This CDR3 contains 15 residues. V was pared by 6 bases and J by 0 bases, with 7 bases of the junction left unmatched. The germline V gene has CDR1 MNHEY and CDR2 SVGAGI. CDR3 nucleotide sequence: TGTGCCAGCAGATACCAGACAGGGTTGAACACTGAAGCTTTCTTT. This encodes CASRYQTGLNTEAFF.

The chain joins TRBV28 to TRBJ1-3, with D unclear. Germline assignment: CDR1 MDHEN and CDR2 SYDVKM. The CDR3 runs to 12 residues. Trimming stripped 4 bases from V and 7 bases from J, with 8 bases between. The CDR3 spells CASSSTRNTIYF. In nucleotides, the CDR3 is TGTGCCAGCAGTTCTACTCGGAACACCATATATTTT.

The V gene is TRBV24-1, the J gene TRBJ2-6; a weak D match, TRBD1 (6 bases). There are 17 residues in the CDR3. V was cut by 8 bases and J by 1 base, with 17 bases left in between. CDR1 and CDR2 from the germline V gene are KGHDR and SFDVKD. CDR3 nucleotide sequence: TGTGCCACCAAATATAGACAGGCGCATTCTGGGGCCAACGTCCTGACTTTC. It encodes CATKYRQAHSGANVLTF.

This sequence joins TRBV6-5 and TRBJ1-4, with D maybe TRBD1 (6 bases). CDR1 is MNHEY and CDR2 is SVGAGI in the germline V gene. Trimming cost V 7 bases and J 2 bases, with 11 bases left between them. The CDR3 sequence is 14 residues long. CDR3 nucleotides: TGTGCCAGCATTAAGGGGGAGACTAATGAAAAACTGTTTTTT. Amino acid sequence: CASIKGETNEKLFF.

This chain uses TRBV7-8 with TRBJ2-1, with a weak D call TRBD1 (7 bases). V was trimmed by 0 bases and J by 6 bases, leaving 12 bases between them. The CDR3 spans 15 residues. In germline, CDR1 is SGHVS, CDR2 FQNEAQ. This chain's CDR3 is CASSLAGQGGNEQFF. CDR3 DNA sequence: TGTGCCAGCAGCTTAGCCGGGCAGGGGGGCAATGAGCAGTTCTTC. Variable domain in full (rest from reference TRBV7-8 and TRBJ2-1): GAGVSQSPRYKVAKRGQDVALRCDPISGHVSLFWYQQALGQGPEFLTYFQNEAQLDKSGLPSDRFFAERPEGSVSTLKIQRTQQEDSAVYLCASSLAGQGGNEQFFGPGTRLTVL.

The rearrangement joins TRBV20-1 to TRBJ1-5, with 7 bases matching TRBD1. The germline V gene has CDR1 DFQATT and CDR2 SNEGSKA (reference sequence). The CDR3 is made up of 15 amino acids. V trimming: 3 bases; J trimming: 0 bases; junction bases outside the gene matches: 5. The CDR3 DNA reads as TGCAGTGCTAGTTCCGGGACAGATAGCAATCAGCCCCAGCATTTT. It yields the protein CSASSGTDSNQPQHF.

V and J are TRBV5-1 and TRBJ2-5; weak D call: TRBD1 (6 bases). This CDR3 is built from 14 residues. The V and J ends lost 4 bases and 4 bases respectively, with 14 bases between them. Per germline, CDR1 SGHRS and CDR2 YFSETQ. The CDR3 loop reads CASSPGTLGETQYF. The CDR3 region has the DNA TGCGCCAGCAGCCCCGGGACACTGGGAGAGACCCAGTACTTC.

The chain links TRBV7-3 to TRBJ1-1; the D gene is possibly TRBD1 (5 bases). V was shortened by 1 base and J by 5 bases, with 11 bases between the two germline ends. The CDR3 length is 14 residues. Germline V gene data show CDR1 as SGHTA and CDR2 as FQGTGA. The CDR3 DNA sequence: TGTGCCAGCAGCTTAATAGGGGAAGGGACTGAAGCTTTCTTT. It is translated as CASSLIGEGTEAFF.

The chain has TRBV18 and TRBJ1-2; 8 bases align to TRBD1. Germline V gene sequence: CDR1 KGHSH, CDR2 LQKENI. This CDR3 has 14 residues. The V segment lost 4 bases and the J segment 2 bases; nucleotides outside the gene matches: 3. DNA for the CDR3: TGTGCCAGCTCACGGGGACAGGAGAACTATGGCTACACCTTC. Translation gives CASSRGQENYGYTF.

The CDR3 protein is CASSLTGDAVPFF. The CDR3, as DNA: TGTGCCAGTAGCCTTACAGGGGACGCGGTGCCGTTCTTC. V is TRBV19 and J is TRBJ2-1; 7 bases align to TRBD1. The CDR3 runs 13 residues. V was clipped by 6 bases and J by 15 bases; unmatched bases: 14. Germline V gene sequence: CDR1 LNHDA, CDR2 SQIVND (reference sequence).